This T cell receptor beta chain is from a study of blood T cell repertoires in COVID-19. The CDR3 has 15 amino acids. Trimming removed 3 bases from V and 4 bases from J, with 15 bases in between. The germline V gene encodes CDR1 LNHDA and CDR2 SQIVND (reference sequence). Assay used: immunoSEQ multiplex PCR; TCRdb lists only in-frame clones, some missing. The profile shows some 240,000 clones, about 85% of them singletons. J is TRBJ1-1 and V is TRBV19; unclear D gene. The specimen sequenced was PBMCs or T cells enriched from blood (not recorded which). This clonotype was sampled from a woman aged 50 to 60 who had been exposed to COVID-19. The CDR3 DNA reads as TGTGCCAGTAGTATCGGTGGGCAGCCTCCCACTGAAGCTTTCTTT. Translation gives CASSIGGQPPTEAFF.